What follows are 14 T cell receptor beta chains derived from one specimen sequenced in a study of T-cell memory formation after mild COVID-19. Via MiXCR, TCRdb re-called the 5' RACE reads, giving one row per CDR3 protein. Of 500,000 to 550,000 distinct CDR3 sequences listed, roughly 22% were seen once; the top ten hold around 13%. The sample consisted of PBMCs or a T cell subset sorted from them (not recorded which). These receptors were collected from an adult woman who had mild COVID-19 (a few samples of this study predate the infection). Cell type and time point are not known.

J is TRBJ1-2 and V is TRBV5-1; D uncertain. CDR1 SGHRS and CDR2 YFSETQ come from the germline V gene. The CDR3 has 15 amino acids. V lost 0 bases and J 0 bases, leaving 9 bases between the germline ends. The CDR3: CASSLDGRSNYGYTF. The CDR3 nucleotides read TGCGCCAGCAGCTTGGACGGCCGTTCTAACTATGGCTACACCTTC.

Points on this clonotype: Relative to the germline gene, one junction end is altered; a read error may explain this. The rearrangement uses TRBV18 and TRBJ2-4; D might be TRBD1 (6 bases). Germline CDR1 KGHSH, CDR2 LQKENI. The CDR3 has 11 residues. CDR3 in amino acids: CASSQPGQLHF. The CDR3 DNA follows: TGTGCCAGCTCCCAGCCGGGACAACTCCACTTC. Combining the CDR3 with reference TRBV18 and TRBJ2-4 gives the whole variable domain NAGVMQNPRHLVRRRGQEARLRCSPMKGHSHVYWYRQLPEEGLKFMVYLQKENIIDESGMPKERFSAEFPKEGPSILRIQQVVRGDSAAYFCASSQPGQLHFGAGTRLSVL.

This chain joins TRBV5-6 and TRBJ1-4; TRBD1 aligns across 10 bases. The CDR3 runs to 17 residues. The germline gives CDR1 SGHDT, CDR2 YYEEEE. The junction had 11 bases not matched to a gene; V was cut back by 4 bases and J by 5 bases. CDR3 nucleotide sequence: TGTGCCAGCAGCCGGGACAGGGGTTCAGGAGTAAATGAAAAACTGTTTTTT. Amino acids: CASSRDRGSGVNEKLFF.

The chain uses TRBV5-1 and TRBJ2-7; D may match TRBD1 or TRBD2 (6 bases each). V was trimmed by 3 bases and J by 3 bases, leaving 16 bases between them. The length of the CDR3 is 15 residues. Germline CDR1 is SGHRS and CDR2 is YFSETQ. CDR3 nucleotide sequence: TGCGCCAGCAGCTCGGGGGCAGGGGAGTACTACGAGCAGTACTTC. Translating gives CASSSGAGEYYEQYF. Combining the CDR3 with reference TRBV5-1 and TRBJ2-7 gives the whole variable domain KAGVTQTPRYLIKTRGQQVTLSCSPISGHRSVSWYQQTPGQGLQFLFEYFSETQRNKGNFPGRFSGRQFSNSRSEMNVSTLELGDSALYLCASSSGAGEYYEQYFGPGTRLTVT.

This clonotype was counted a few times. This chain uses TRBV5-1 with TRBJ1-4; 9 positions agree with TRBD1. CDR1 and CDR2 from the germline V gene are SGHRS and YFSETQ. V gave up 4 bases and J gave up 7 bases; unmatched junction bases: 8. The CDR3 covers 15 residues. This chain's CDR3 is CASSAGQGLSEKLFF. CDR3 coding DNA: TGCGCCAGCAGCGCGGGACAGGGCTTGTCTGAAAAACTGTTTTTT.

This clonotype has more than one count but fewer than ten. V gene TRBV5-1 combines with J gene TRBJ2-7, with D unclear. CDR1 is SGHRS, CDR2 YFSETQ, per germline. V was shortened by 4 bases and J by 6 bases, with 23 bases between the two germline ends. This CDR3 is 16 amino acids long. The CDR3 spells CASSPSWEFPAGEQYF. DNA for the CDR3: TGCGCCAGCAGCCCTTCGTGGGAATTTCCGGCCGGCGAGCAGTACTTC.

The chain combines TRBV12-3 or TRBV12-4 with TRBJ2-5, with 10 nucleotides matching TRBD2. This CDR3 comprises 15 residues. V lost 6 bases, J lost 3 bases, and 7 bases stayed unmatched. The CDR3 DNA reads TGTGCCAGCAGCCAGGGGACTAGCGACGAAGAGACCCAGTACTTC. Protein: CASSQGTSDEETQYF.

V and J are TRBV25-1 and TRBJ2-1; 7 bases are shared with TRBD2. Germline lookup yields CDR1 MGHDK and CDR2 SYGVNS. The CDR3 is made up of 15 amino acids. The trim removed 3 bases at V and 8 bases at J, leaving 10 bases unmatched. The CDR3 DNA reads as TGTGCCAGCAGTGAGCGGCGGGAGCGTGCGGATGAGCAGTTCTTC. Amino acids: CASSERRERADEQFF.

This clonotype was counted a few times. V usage is TRBV18 and J usage is TRBJ1-1; D gene ambiguous. The V gene lost 4 bases and the J gene lost 6 bases, with 12 bases spanning the gap. This CDR3 has 13 residues. Germline CDR1 KGHSH, CDR2 LQKENI. CDR3: CASSQKALAEAFF. The CDR3 DNA reads TGTGCCAGCTCACAAAAGGCATTGGCTGAAGCTTTCTTT.

This clonotype was seen a single time. V gene TRBV24-1 combines with J gene TRBJ2-1, with D possibly TRBD2 on 6 matching bases. This CDR3 is 13 amino acids long. V was trimmed by 10 bases and J by 0 bases, leaving 9 bases between them. Germline V CDR1 and CDR2: KGHDR, SFDVKD. The DNA of the CDR3 is TGTGCCACGAGGGACTTCTCCTACAATGAGCAGTTCTTC. Translated: CATRDFSYNEQFF.

There are a few counts of this clonotype. This chain connects TRBV5-1 to TRBJ2-5; 7 nucleotides line up with TRBD1. J was trimmed by 5 bases and V by 4 bases; bases with no gene match: 8. Per germline, CDR1 SGHRS and CDR2 YFSETQ. The length of the CDR3 is 14 residues. The CDR3 nucleotides read TGCGCCAGCAGCCGACGACAGGGTAGGGAGACCCAGTACTTC. This translates into CASSRRQGRETQYF.

This clonotype was picked up many times. The chain joins TRBV5-5 to TRBJ2-1, with TRBD1 matching over 7 bases. Germline V CDR1 and CDR2: SGHKS, YYEKEE (reference sequence). Trimming cost V 7 bases and J 0 bases; bases outside gene matches: 10. This CDR3 has 16 amino acids. CDR3 coding DNA: TGTGCCAGCCTCCGGGACAGCCTCGGCTCCTACAATGAGCAGTTCTTC. This codes for CASLRDSLGSYNEQFF.

The V call is TRBV29-1, the J call TRBJ1-4; D possibly corresponds to TRBD1 (6 bases). V lost 0 bases to trimming and J lost 1 base, with 12 bases between them. The germline V gene encodes CDR1 SQVTM and CDR2 ANQGSEA. CDR3 length equals 16 residues. The CDR3 reads CSVEDHVDRTNEKLFF. The CDR3 DNA reads as TGCAGCGTTGAAGATCACGTGGACAGAACTAATGAAAAACTGTTTTTT.

The sample holds a few counts of this clonotype. The chain is built from TRBV6-5 and TRBJ1-6; D might be TRBD1 (5 bases). In germline, CDR1 is MNHEY, CDR2 SVGAGI. CDR3 size: 15 residues. Trimming removed 4 bases at V and 9 bases at J, with 16 bases between. The CDR3 region has the DNA TGTGCCAGCAGTTTGGCTACAGGTGTGAGTTCACCCCTCCACTTT. Protein sequence: CASSLATGVSSPLHF.